This T cell receptor (beta chain) comes out of a study of T cell repertoires in cytomegalovirus infection (dated by TCRdb to the late 2010s). Broadly, across the study: The HLA type of each donor mattered for the analysis, because public TCR beta signatures pointed to carriage of CMV infection along with the matching HLA type. Overall results and qualifications from the work: The ex vivo response was dominated by HLA-C-restricted CMV-specific TCR beta clonotypes, which also provided the single most frequent clonotype in two of eight donors. In both this cohort and an independent 352-donor cohort, the cumulative frequency of public TCR beta family members distinguished carriers of CMV infection plus the relevant HLA type.

TCRdb shows the sequencer as Illumina HiSeq 1500. TCRdb ran its own pipeline on the public reads, namely fastp trimming at Q25 and MiXCR clone calling, and kept in-frame beta chains. Rows matching on CDR3 protein sequence are summarized as one entry with the most common DNA and genes. This sample gives 100,000 to 150,000 distinct CDR3 sequences in total; approximately 9.2% of them show up just once. The top ten hold around 10% of the sample. As to this clonotype: Its target antigen remains unknown. Per-nucleotide qualities are absent, and no much larger clonotype sits a single base away.

Taken from the germline V gene (reference sequence), the CDR1 and CDR2 loops are DFQATT and SNEGSKA. The CDR3 goes from the cysteine to the phenylalanine over 12 residues. The only DNA kept is the CDR3, 36 bases in frame from the first base. At the junction V is shortened by 7 bases and J by 7 bases, with 15 bases in between. This chain is built from TRBV20-1 and TRBJ2-3; the D gene could be TRBD1 or TRBD2, each one agreeing over 6 bases. This clonotype was obtained from a human donor in good health (CMV status not recorded). Some clones in this sample may be carry-over from other donors' samples. The material sequenced was PBMCs. CDR3 region: CSGRGDSYTQYF. The DNA sequence follows: TGCAGTGGGAGGGGGGACTCCTATACGCAGTATTTT.